This record covers a single T cell receptor beta chain. Its antigen is undetermined. Patients chosen for sequencing had CD8+CD57+ cells that had expanded, as shown by flow cytometry. Severe acquired aplastic anemia affected all patients. Per the germline V gene, CDR1 is SEHNR and CDR2 is FQNEAQ (reference sequence). The CDR3 runs to 14 residues. Between the trimmed V and J ends, which lost 0 bases and 7 bases, there was a span of 7 bases. TCR beta VDJ and CDR3 profiles were obtained from a genomic DNA template. TCRdb called the reads again in MiXCR, with one record for every CDR3 protein. The sample carries around 210,000 distinct CDR3 sequences, about 62% recorded once. The sample belongs to a study of CD8+CD57+ T cells in acquired aplastic anemia. Whole-study findings and limits: Patients and controls were not found to differ significantly in CD8+ Simpson's diversity. Roughly 28 was the count of CD8+ CDR3 sequences that patients shared with controls.

This TCR was recovered from a human donor with aplastic anemia. Material for sequencing was sorted CD4+, CD8+, or CD8+CD57+ T cells (not recorded which) from PBMCs. The V gene is TRBV7-9, the J gene TRBJ1-6; unclear D gene. CDR3 sequence reads: CASSLARMNSPLHF. The CDR3 nucleotides read TGTGCCAGCAGCTTAGCGCGTATGAATTCACCCCTCCACTTT. Full variable domain (remainder filled in from reference TRBV7-9 and TRBJ1-6): DTGVSQNPRHKITKRGQNVTFRCDPISEHNRLYWYRQTLGQGPEFLTYFQNEAQLEKSRLLSDRFSAERPKGSFSTLEIQRTEQGDSAMYLCASSLARMNSPLHFGNGTRLTVT.